These 3 T cell receptor beta chains were all obtained from the same sample, sequenced in a study of blood T cell repertoires in COVID-19 (dated by TCRdb to between 2020 and 2021). Libraries were made using the immunoSEQ multiplex PCR assay. TCRdb obtained this table from immuneACCESS and retained in-frame rearrangements with V and J assigned. These tables miss some clones; where compared with another copy, unresolved V genes account for less than half of the shortfall, and the remainder is unexplained. Recorded for this sample are 72,000 or so clones; nearly 90% of them occurred a single time. Approximately 1.5% of the sample rests with the top ten. The specimen sequenced was peripheral blood. Receptor source: a man aged 60 to 75 with acute or convalescent COVID-19.

This clone appeared a single time. The genes are TRBV7-3 and TRBJ2-7; 9 bases fit TRBD1. Unmatched junction bases numbered 2, after V lost 2 bases and J lost 6 bases. The CDR3 runs 13 residues. Per germline, CDR1 SGHTA and CDR2 FQGTGA. The CDR3 DNA reads as TGTGCCAGCAGCTTAGGGACAGGGACCGAGCAGTACTTC. It translates to CASSLGTGTEQYF.

The genes are TRBV5-4 and TRBJ1-3; possible D gene TRBD1, 6 bases. This CDR3 is 16 amino acids long. Trimming shortened V by 4 bases and J by 2 bases, and 16 bases separated the two germline ends. Germline V gives CDR1 SGHNT, CDR2 YYREEE (reference sequence). CDR3: CASSLRTGTTGNTIYF. In DNA, the CDR3 is TGTGCCAGCAGCCTTAGGACCGGGACAACTGGAAACACCATATATTTT.

This chain uses TRBV6-5 with TRBJ2-2, with 8 bases aligning to TRBD1. Trimming cost V 10 bases and J 7 bases; bases outside gene matches: 14. This CDR3 is 15 amino acids long. The germline gives CDR1 MNHEY, CDR2 SVGAGI. The CDR3 loop reads CATSGGRVGNGELFF. The CDR3 DNA is TGTGCCACCTCAGGGGGCAGGGTGGGGAACGGGGAGCTGTTTTTT.